This TCR beta chain was captured in a study of breast tumors, draining lymph nodes, adjacent tissues. TCRdb re-called the multiplex PCR reads with MiXCR, one entry per CDR3 protein. This repertoire shows 9,500 to 14,000 distinct CDR3 sequences, about 53% found once; its top ten account for about a third. Study-wide points: Tumor TCR diversity was below lymph nodes but above nontumor tissue. The data were judged consistent with most tumor T cells coming from lymph node and expanding in tumor. The lymph node origin of tumor T cells was framed as consistent with a hypothesis, not demonstrated.

Concerning this clonotype itself: No antigen is known for it.

Trimming removed 4 bases from V and 3 bases from J, with 12 bases in between. This CDR3 comprises 14 residues. CDR1 and CDR2 (germline): SEHNR, FQNEAQ (reference sequence). The specimen was breast tumor tissue. The chain employs TRBV7-9 and TRBJ2-5, with D possibly being TRBD1 or TRBD2 (5 bases each). The clonotype originates from a female donor with breast cancer. Some clones in this sample may be carry-over from other donors' samples. The CDR3 nucleotides are TGTGCCAGCAGCTCGAGGGACCGTAAAGAGACCCAGTACTTC. It is translated as CASSSRDRKETQYF.